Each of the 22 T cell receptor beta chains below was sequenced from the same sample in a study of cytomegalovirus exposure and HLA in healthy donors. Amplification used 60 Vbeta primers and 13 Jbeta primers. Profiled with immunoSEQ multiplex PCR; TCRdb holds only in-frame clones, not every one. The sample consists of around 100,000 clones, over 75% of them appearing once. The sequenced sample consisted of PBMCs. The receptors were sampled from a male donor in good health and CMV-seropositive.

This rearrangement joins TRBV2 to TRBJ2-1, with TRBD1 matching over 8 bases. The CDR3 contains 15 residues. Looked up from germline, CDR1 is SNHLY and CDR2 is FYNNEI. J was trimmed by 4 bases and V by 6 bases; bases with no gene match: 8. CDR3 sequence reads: CASRLQGARYNEQFF. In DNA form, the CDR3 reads TGTGCCAGCAGACTTCAGGGGGCTCGATACAATGAGCAGTTCTTC. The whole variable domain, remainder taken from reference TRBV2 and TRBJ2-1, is EPEVTQTPSHQVTQMGQEVILRCVPISNHLYFYWYRQILGQKVEFLVSFYNNEISEKSEIFDDQFSVERPDGSNFTLKIRSTKLEDSAMYFCASRLQGARYNEQFFGPGTRLTVL.

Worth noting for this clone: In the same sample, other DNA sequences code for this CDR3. The CDR3 coding sequence is TGTGCCAGCAGGGGACTCCAAGAGACCCAGTACTTC. Translation gives CASRGLQETQYF. The chain links TRBV27 to TRBJ2-5, with TRBD2 as a possible D gene (6 bases). The CDR3 has 12 amino acids. Germline CDR1 is MNHEY and CDR2 is SMNVEV (reference sequence). The ends were cut back, 6 bases at V and 1 base at J, with 6 bases in the middle.

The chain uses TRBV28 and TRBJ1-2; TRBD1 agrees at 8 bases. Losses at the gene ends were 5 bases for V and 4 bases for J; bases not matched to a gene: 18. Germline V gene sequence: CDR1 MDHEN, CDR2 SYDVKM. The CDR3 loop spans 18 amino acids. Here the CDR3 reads CASSPLHYRDRSSYGYTF. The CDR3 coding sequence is TGTGCCAGCAGTCCATTGCACTATCGGGACAGGAGTAGCTATGGCTACACCTTC.

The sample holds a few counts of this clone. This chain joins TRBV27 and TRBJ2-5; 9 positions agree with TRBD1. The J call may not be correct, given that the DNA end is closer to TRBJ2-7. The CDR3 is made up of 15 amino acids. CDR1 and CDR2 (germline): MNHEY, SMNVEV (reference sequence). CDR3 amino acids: CASSLYPGQGNEQYF. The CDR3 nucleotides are TGTGCCAGCAGTTTATATCCGGGACAGGGTAACGAGCAGTACTTC.

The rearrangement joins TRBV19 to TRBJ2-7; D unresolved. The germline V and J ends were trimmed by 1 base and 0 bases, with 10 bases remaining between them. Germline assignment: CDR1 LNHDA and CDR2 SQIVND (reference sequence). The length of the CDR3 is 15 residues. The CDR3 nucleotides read TGTGCCAGTAGTATAGGTCAGGCGAGCTCCTACGAGCAGTACTTC. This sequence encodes CASSIGQASSYEQYF.

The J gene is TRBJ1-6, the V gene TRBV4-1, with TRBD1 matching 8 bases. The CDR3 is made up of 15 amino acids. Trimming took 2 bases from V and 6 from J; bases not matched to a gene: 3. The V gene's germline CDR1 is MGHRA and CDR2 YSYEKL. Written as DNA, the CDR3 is TGCGCCAGCAGCCAAATGGGACAGGCTAATTCACCCCTCCACTTT. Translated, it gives CASSQMGQANSPLHF.

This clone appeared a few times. The CDR3 sequence: CASTRVRNEQFF. In nucleotides, the CDR3 is TGTGCCAGCACGAGGGTACGGAATGAGCAGTTCTTC. The V and J genes are TRBV2 and TRBJ2-1, with D possibly matching TRBD2 (5 bases). Germline loops: CDR1 SNHLY, CDR2 FYNNEI. V lost 7 bases and J 7 bases, leaving 11 bases between the germline ends. There are 12 residues in the CDR3.

The CDR3 bases are TGTGCCAGCAGTTTAAGACCGGACAGGCACACAGATACGCAGTATTTT. Translated, it gives CASSLRPDRHTDTQYF. V and J are TRBV11-2 and TRBJ2-3; 7 bases line up with TRBD1. Germline-derived CDR1 and CDR2 are SGHAT and FQNNGV. The CDR3 spans 16 residues. V lost 6 bases to trimming and J lost 2 bases; unmatched junction nucleotides: 11. Together with reference TRBV11-2 and TRBJ2-3, the CDR3 gives the full variable domain: EAGVAQSPRYKIIEKRQSVAFWCNPISGHATLYWYQQILGQGPKLLIQFQNNGVVDDSQLPKDRFSAERLKGVDSTLKIQPAKLEDSAVYLCASSLRPDRHTDTQYFGPGTRLTVL.

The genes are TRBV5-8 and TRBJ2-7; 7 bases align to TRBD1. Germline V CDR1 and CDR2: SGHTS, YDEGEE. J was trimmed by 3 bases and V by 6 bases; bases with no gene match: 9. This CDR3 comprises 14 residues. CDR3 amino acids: CASKGQVSYYEQYF. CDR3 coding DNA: TGTGCCAGCAAAGGACAGGTCTCATACTACGAGCAGTACTTC.

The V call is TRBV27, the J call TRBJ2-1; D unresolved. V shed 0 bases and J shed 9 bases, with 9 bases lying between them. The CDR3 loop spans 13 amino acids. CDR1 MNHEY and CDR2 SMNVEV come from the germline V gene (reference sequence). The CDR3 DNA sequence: TGTGCCAGCAGTTTATCCCTTTCCCGTGAGCAGTTCTTC. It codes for CASSLSLSREQFF.

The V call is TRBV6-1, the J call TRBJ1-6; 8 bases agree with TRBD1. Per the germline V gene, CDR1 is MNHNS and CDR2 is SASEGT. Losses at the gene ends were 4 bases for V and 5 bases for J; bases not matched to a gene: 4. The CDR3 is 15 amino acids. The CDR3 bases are TGTGCCAGCAGTGTGGGACAGGCTCATAATTCACCCCTCCACTTT. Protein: CASSVGQAHNSPLHF.

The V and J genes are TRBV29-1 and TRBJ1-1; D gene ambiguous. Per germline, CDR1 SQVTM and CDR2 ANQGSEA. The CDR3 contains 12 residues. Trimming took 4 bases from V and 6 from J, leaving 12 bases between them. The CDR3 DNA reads TGCAGCGTTGTATCCTTTATCCCTGAAGCTTTCTTT. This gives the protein CSVVSFIPEAFF.

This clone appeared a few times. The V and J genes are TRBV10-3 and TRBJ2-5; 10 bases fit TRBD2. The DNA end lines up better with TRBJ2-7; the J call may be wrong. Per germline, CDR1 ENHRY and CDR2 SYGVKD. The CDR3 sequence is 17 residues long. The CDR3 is CAISESLAGENSYEQYF. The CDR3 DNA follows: TGTGCCATCAGTGAGTCCCTAGCGGGAGAAAACTCCTACGAGCAGTACTTC.

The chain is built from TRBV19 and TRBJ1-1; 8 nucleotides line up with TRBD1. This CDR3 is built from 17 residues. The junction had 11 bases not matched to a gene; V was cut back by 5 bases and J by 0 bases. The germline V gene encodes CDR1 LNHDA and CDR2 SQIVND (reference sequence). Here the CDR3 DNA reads TGTGCCAGTAGTGATCCGGGACAGGAGACTTTGAACACTGAAGCTTTCTTT. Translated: CASSDPGQETLNTEAFF.

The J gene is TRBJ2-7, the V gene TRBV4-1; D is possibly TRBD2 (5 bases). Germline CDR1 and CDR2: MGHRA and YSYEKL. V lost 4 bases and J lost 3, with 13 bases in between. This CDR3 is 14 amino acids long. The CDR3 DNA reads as TGCGCCAGCAGCCCCAAGGCCGGGGACTACGAGCAGTACTTC. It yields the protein CASSPKAGDYEQYF.

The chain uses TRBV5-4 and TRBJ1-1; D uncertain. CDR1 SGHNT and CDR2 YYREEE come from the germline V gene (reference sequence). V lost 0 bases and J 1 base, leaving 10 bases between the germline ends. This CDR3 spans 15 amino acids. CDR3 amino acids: CASSLDPSGNTEAFF. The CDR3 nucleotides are TGTGCCAGCAGCTTGGATCCCTCCGGGAACACTGAAGCTTTCTTT.

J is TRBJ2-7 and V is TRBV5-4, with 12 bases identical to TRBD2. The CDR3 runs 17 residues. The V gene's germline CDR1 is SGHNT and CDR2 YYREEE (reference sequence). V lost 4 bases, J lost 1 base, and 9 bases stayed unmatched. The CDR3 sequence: CASSLGGLAGPSYEQYF. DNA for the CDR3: TGTGCCAGCAGCCTCGGGGGACTAGCGGGCCCTTCCTACGAGCAGTACTTC.

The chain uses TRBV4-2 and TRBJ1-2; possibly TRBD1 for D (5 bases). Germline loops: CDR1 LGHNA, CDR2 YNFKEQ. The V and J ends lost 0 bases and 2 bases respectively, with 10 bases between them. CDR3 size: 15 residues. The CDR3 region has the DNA TGTGCCAGCAGCCAAGATGAGGCAGGGAACTATGGCTACACCTTC. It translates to CASSQDEAGNYGYTF.

Here the CDR3 reads CASSLQGSHHEQYF. In DNA form, the CDR3 reads TGTGCCAGCAGTTTACAGGGGTCTCACCACGAGCAGTACTTC. The rearrangement links TRBV28 to TRBJ2-7, with D maybe TRBD1 (6 bases). The CDR3 runs to 14 residues. The V end was cut by 2 bases, the J end by 5 bases, with 13 bases between. Germline CDR1 is MDHEN and CDR2 is SYDVKM.

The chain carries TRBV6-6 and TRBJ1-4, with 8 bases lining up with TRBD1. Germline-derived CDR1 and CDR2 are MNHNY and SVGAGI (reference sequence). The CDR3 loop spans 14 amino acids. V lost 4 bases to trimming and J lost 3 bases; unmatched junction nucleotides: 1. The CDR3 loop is CASSSQGANEKLFF. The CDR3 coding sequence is TGTGCCAGCAGTTCACAGGGGGCTAATGAAAAACTGTTTTTT.

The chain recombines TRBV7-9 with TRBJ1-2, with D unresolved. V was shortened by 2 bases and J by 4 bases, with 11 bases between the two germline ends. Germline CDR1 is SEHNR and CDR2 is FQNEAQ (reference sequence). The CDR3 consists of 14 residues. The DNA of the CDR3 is TGTGCCAGCAGCTTAATTTCCGAACTCTATGGCTACACCTTC. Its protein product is CASSLISELYGYTF.

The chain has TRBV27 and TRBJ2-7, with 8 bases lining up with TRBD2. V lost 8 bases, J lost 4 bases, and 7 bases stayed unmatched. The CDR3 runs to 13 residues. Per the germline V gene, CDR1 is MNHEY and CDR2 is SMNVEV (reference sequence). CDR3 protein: CASGSGRYYEQYF. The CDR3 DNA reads TGTGCCAGCGGAAGCGGGAGATATTACGAGCAGTACTTC.